This TCR beta chain came from a study of blood T cell repertoires in COVID-19. V gave up 7 bases and J gave up 2 bases, with 15 bases separating them. CDR1 is SGHDN and CDR2 is FVKESK in the germline V gene. The length of the CDR3 is 15 residues. Measured with immunoSEQ multiplex PCR; TCRdb has only the in-frame clones, and not every one. The table has some 350,000 clones, more than 70% seen once; the top ten hold 5.3%. In its sample, this clone was seen a few times. The TCR comes from a woman aged 25 to 45 who had recovered from COVID-19. This rearrangement joins TRBV14 to TRBJ2-1, with a tentative D call TRBD1 (5 bases). Material: PBMCs or T cells enriched from blood (not recorded which). The CDR3 bases are TGTGCCAGCACCTCAGGGTTTAGCCCCTACAATGAGCAGTTCTTC. This gives the protein CASTSGFSPYNEQFF. The whole variable domain, filled in from reference TRBV14 and TRBJ2-1, reads EAGVTQFPSHSVIEKGQTVTLRCDPISGHDNLYWYRRVMGKEIKFLLHFVKESKQDESGMPNNRFLAERTGGTYSTLKVQPAELEDSGVYFCASTSGFSPYNEQFFGPGTRLTVL.